This is a list of T cell receptor beta chains from one sample in a study of identical twins. TCRdb itself ran the 5' RACE reads through MiXCR, one entry per CDR3 protein. The sample consists of 270,000 or so distinct CDR3 sequences, approximately 8.3% of them appearing once. This same sample was also taken into another study, of yellow fever vaccine responses in identical twins.

Sequencing was done on a sample of CD8+ T cells sorted from blood. The receptors stem from a woman in her late teens or twenties in good health. Both conserved end residues are part of each CDR3. The D gene is left open where the match is weak. The size entry is marked missing in some rows and otherwise reads once, few, many or a size class.

clone size	CDR3 length	D gene	V gene	J gene	CDR3 protein	CDR3 DNA
few	17	TRBD2	TRBV28	TRBJ2-1	CASSSRRLAGASNEQFF	TGTGCCAGCAGTTCACGTCGACTAGCGGGAGCGTCAAATGAGCAGTTCTTC
few	15	TRBD1	TRBV15	TRBJ2-7	CATSTRQGVSYEQYF	TGTGCCACCAGCACCAGACAGGGGGTTTCCTACGAGCAGTACTTC
many	15	TRBD2	TRBV5-1	TRBJ2-3	CASSATSGRTDTQYF	TGCGCCAGCAGCGCGACTAGCGGGAGGACAGATACGCAGTATTTT
-	13	TRBD2	TRBV6-2/TRBV6-3	TRBJ2-7	CSSSDLAAYEQYF	TGTTCCAGCAGTGATCTAGCGGCCTACGAGCAGTACTTC
many	16	-	TRBV4-3	TRBJ2-5	CASSQERGLGPETQYF	TGCGCCAGCAGCCAAGAGAGGGGTCTCGGGCCAGAGACCCAGTACTTC
few	17	-	TRBV10-3	TRBJ2-1	CAISDPTYRSSYNEQFF	TGTGCCATCAGTGACCCAACGTACAGGAGCTCCTACAATGAGCAGTTCTTC
many	12	-	TRBV4-1	TRBJ2-7	CASSPTPAWQYF	TGCGCCAGCAGCCCCACCCCAGCTTGGCAGTACTTC
-	16	-	TRBV27	TRBJ2-6	CASSFRGLSGANVLTF	TGTGCCAGCAGTTTCAGAGGCCTCTCTGGGGCCAACGTCCTGACTTTC
-	12	TRBD1	TRBV2	TRBJ2-2	CATRGRTGELFF	TGTGCCACCAGGGGGCGTACCGGGGAGCTGTTTTTT
-	15	TRBD2	TRBV19	TRBJ2-1	CACSILAGGQNEQFF	TGTGCCTGTAGTATTCTGGCGGGAGGTCAAAATGAGCAGTTCTTC
few	15	TRBD2	TRBV4-2	TRBJ2-7	CASSQVAGVSYEQYF	TGTGCCAGCAGCCAGGTAGCGGGGGTCTCCTACGAGCAGTACTTC
few	12	-	TRBV27	TRBJ1-1	CASSEGGREAFF	TGTGCCAGCAGTGAGGGGGGTAGGGAAGCTTTCTTT
many	16	-	TRBV2	TRBJ2-3	CASSEAVQGSTDTQYF	TGTGCCAGCAGTGAAGCCGTCCAGGGTTCCACAGATACGCAGTATTTT
-	15	-	TRBV3-1	TRBJ2-7	CASSQDMGVTYEQYF	TGTGCCAGCAGCCAAGATATGGGGGTAACCTACGAGCAGTACTTC
many	13	-	TRBV7-2	TRBJ2-7	CASSLVVLDEQYF	TGTGCCAGCAGCTTAGTTGTACTCGACGAGCAGTACTTC
many	13	-	TRBV28	TRBJ1-5	CASLPGAYQPQHF	TGTGCCAGCCTCCCAGGCGCCTATCAGCCCCAGCATTTT
few	14	-	TRBV6-5	TRBJ2-1	CASSIDGAYNEQFF	TGTGCCAGCAGTATCGATGGGGCCTACAATGAGCAGTTCTTC
many	14	TRBD1	TRBV29-1	TRBJ2-7	CSAAPGQGSYEQYF	TGCAGCGCCGCTCCGGGACAGGGCTCCTACGAGCAGTACTTC
few	14	-	TRBV4-3	TRBJ1-1	CASSQDQGYTEAFF	TGCGCCAGCAGCCAAGATCAGGGATACACTGAAGCTTTCTTT
-	12	TRBD2	TRBV12-5	TRBJ2-1	CASGWGGNEQFF	TGTGCTAGTGGTTGGGGGGGCAATGAGCAGTTCTTC
-	15	TRBD2	TRBV9	TRBJ2-5	CASNLAGKYQETQYF	TGTGCCAGCAACCTAGCGGGGAAGTACCAAGAGACCCAGTACTTC
many	16	-	TRBV7-9	TRBJ2-3	CASSLEMTRATDTQYF	TGTGCCAGCAGCTTAGAGATGACTAGGGCCACAGATACGCAGTATTTT
-	14	-	TRBV4-2	TRBJ2-2	CASSQEYGAGELFF	TGTGCCAGCAGCCAAGAGTACGGGGCCGGGGAGCTGTTTTTT
-	16	-	TRBV5-4	TRBJ2-5	CASSLDLDLRGETQYF	TGTGCCAGCAGCTTGGATCTGGACCTCAGAGGGGAGACCCAGTACTTC
few	19	TRBD1	TRBV10-3	TRBJ2-3	CAISGPGQGFLDSTDTQYF	TGTGCCATCAGTGGGCCGGGACAGGGTTTCCTTGACAGCACAGATACGCAGTATTTT
few	16	TRBD2	TRBV4-3	TRBJ2-1	CASSQDFLAGSYEQFF	TGCGCCAGCAGCCAAGATTTCCTAGCGGGATCGTATGAGCAGTTCTTC
many	13	TRBD1	TRBV7-9	TRBJ2-7	CASSWDRTNEQYF	TGTGCCAGCAGTTGGGACAGGACGAACGAGCAGTACTTC
many	11	-	TRBV6-6	TRBJ1-1	CASSWDGEAFF	TGTGCCAGCAGCTGGGACGGGGAAGCTTTCTTT
few	17	-	TRBV6-2/TRBV6-3	TRBJ2-7	CASSYRDGTLDPYEQYF	TGTGCCAGCAGTTACAGGGACGGTACCCTAGACCCCTACGAGCAGTACTTC
many	15	TRBD2	TRBV6-5	TRBJ2-5	CASSSPSRGEETQYF	TGTGCCAGCAGTTCCCCCTCGCGGGGGGAAGAGACCCAGTACTTC
-	16	TRBD2	TRBV12-3/TRBV12-4	TRBJ2-4	CASSWRGGSAKNIQYF	TGTGCCAGCAGTTGGAGGGGAGGGAGCGCCAAAAACATTCAGTACTTC
few	16	-	TRBV7-9	TRBJ2-6	CASSLMGSSGANVLTF	TGTGCCAGCAGCTTAATGGGGAGCTCTGGGGCCAACGTCCTGACTTTC
few	16	-	TRBV28	TRBJ1-6	CASSFFSDGYNSPLHF	TGTGCCAGCAGTTTTTTTTCGGATGGGTATAATTCACCCCTCCACTTT
-	15	-	TRBV7-9	TRBJ2-1	CASSLVSDSYNEQFF	TGTGCCAGCAGCTTAGTTTCTGACTCGTACAATGAGCAGTTCTTC
few	17	TRBD1	TRBV7-3	TRBJ2-2	CASSLIGGQGVTGELFF	TGTGCCAGCAGCTTAATTGGGGGACAGGGGGTGACCGGGGAGCTGTTTTTT
few	10	-	TRBV30	TRBJ1-4	CAWESEKLFF	TGTGCCTGGGAAAGTGAAAAACTGTTTTTT